Below, 8 T cell receptor beta chains from the same sample are listed, as sequenced in a study of T cells in tuberculosis. Clones were read by immunoSEQ multiplex PCR, and TCRdb kept only the in-frame ones, dropping some. In the table there are roughly 59,000 clones, 81% of which are singletons. Sorting used thawed, overnight-rested PBMC stained with anti-CD3, a viability dye and GMM-loaded CD1B tetramer. CD1B tetramers were loaded with Rhodococcus equi-derived C32 glucose monomycolate. The sequenced material came from CD1b-GMM tetramer-negative cells sorted from PBMCs. Receptors originate from an adult woman with latent tuberculosis.

This chain connects TRBV5-1 to TRBJ1-1; D is ambiguous. Germline V gene data show CDR1 as SGHRS and CDR2 as YFSETQ. V lost 4 bases and J lost 0, with 7 bases in between. The CDR3 is 13 residues long. Written as DNA, the CDR3 is TGCGCCAGCAGCCGAGACATGAACACTGAAGCTTTCTTT. Its translation is CASSRDMNTEAFF.

The chain has TRBV27 and TRBJ1-1; D is unclear. The V end was cut by 0 bases, the J end by 0 bases, with 11 bases between. Germline V gives CDR1 MNHEY, CDR2 SMNVEV (reference sequence). This CDR3 spans 16 amino acids. Here the CDR3 reads CASSLSPGGMNTEAFF. CDR3 nucleotide sequence: TGTGCCAGCAGTTTATCGCCCGGCGGAATGAACACTGAAGCTTTCTTT.

This clone has just one count. This chain links TRBV9 with TRBJ1-6; D ambiguous. The germline V and J ends were trimmed by 0 bases and 9 bases, with 13 bases remaining between them. Germline values: CDR1 SGDLS, CDR2 YYNGEE. This CDR3 region has 15 residues. The CDR3 coding sequence is TGTGCCAGCAGCGTAGGAAAGCAGGTGACTTCACCCCTCCACTTT. Its protein product is CASSVGKQVTSPLHF.

The chain carries TRBV7-9 and TRBJ1-1; D is perhaps TRBD1 (5 bases). The germline V gene encodes CDR1 SEHNR and CDR2 FQNEAQ (reference sequence). The CDR3 has 15 amino acids. The ends were cut back, 4 bases at V and 3 bases at J, with 15 bases in the middle. For the CDR3, the DNA is TGTGCCAGCAGCTCCCCGGGTGGGGGGGACACTGAAGCTTTCTTT. It specifies CASSSPGGGDTEAFF.

This chain joins TRBV7-9 and TRBJ2-5; 11 bases align to TRBD1. CDR1 is SEHNR, CDR2 FQNEAQ, per germline (reference sequence). V lost 5 bases and J lost 5; bases outside the gene matches: 7. The CDR3 has 15 residues. This chain's CDR3 is CASSPRTGGAETQYF. The CDR3 DNA reads as TGTGCCAGCAGCCCTCGGACAGGGGGCGCCGAGACCCAGTACTTC.

The rearrangement links TRBV9 to TRBJ1-6, with 8 bases that match TRBD1. From germline, CDR1 is SGDLS and CDR2 YYNGEE. V trimming: 3 bases; J trimming: 7 bases; junction bases outside the gene matches: 6. The CDR3 length is 15 residues. CDR3 residues: CASSGKTGANSPLHF. The CDR3 DNA sequence: TGTGCCAGCAGCGGGAAGACAGGGGCCAATTCACCCCTCCACTTT.

The chain recombines TRBV5-4 with TRBJ2-4; 8 bases align to TRBD2. J gave up 8 bases and V 4 bases, and 11 bases lay outside the gene matches. This CDR3 contains 15 residues. Germline V gene sequence: CDR1 SGHNT, CDR2 YYREEE (reference sequence). Written as DNA, the CDR3 is TGTGCCAGCAGCCCGGGGGGGACTAGTATAGACATTCAGTACTTC. Residues: CASSPGGTSIDIQYF.

This chain connects TRBV29-1 to TRBJ1-1, with a tentative D call TRBD1 (6 bases). Looked up from germline, CDR1 is SQVTM and CDR2 is ANQGSEA. V was trimmed by 0 bases and J by 6 bases, leaving 14 bases between them. The length of the CDR3 is 14 residues. Written as DNA, the CDR3 is TGCAGCGTTGAAGAAAAAGGGGGTAGGGCTGAAGCTTTCTTT. Translating it yields CSVEEKGGRAEAFF. Drawing the rest from reference TRBV29-1 and TRBJ1-1, the complete variable domain is SAVISQKPSRDICQRGTSLTIQCQVDSQVTMMFWYRQQPGQSLTLIATANQGSEATYESGFVIDKFPISRPNLTFSTLTVSNMSPEDSSIYLCSVEEKGGRAEAFFGQGTRLTVV.